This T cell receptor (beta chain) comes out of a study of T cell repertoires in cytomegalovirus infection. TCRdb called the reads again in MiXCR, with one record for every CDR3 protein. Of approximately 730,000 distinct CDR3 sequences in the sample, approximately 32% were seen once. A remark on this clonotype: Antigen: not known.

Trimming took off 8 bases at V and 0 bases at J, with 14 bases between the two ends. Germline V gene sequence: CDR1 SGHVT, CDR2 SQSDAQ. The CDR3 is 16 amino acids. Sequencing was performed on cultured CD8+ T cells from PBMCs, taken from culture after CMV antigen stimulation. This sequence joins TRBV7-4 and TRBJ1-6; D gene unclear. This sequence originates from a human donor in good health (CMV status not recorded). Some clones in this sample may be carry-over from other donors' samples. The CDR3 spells CASRQDGSSYNSPLHF. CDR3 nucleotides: TGTGCCAGCCGGCAGGACGGCAGCTCCTATAATTCACCCCTCCACTTT.